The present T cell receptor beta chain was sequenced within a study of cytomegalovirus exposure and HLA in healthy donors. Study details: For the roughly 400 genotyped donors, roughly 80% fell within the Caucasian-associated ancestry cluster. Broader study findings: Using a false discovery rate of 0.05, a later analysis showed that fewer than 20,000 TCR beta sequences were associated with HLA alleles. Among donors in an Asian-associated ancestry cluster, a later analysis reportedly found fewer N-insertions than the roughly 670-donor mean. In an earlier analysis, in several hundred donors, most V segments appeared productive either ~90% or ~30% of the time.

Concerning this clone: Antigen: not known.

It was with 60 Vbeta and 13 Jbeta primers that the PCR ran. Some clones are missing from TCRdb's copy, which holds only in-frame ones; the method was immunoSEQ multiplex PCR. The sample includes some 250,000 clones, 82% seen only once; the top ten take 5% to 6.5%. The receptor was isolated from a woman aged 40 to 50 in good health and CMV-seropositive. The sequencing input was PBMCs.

DNA for the CDR3: TGTGCCAGCAGCTTAGAAGGGACAGCAAACTCTGGAAACACCATATATTTT. Its protein is CASSLEGTANSGNTIYF. V and J are TRBV7-2 and TRBJ1-3; 7 nucleotides align to TRBD1. The CDR3 loop spans 17 amino acids. CDR1 and CDR2 (germline): SGHTA, FQGNSA. V lost 1 base, J lost 0 bases, and 6 bases stayed unmatched.